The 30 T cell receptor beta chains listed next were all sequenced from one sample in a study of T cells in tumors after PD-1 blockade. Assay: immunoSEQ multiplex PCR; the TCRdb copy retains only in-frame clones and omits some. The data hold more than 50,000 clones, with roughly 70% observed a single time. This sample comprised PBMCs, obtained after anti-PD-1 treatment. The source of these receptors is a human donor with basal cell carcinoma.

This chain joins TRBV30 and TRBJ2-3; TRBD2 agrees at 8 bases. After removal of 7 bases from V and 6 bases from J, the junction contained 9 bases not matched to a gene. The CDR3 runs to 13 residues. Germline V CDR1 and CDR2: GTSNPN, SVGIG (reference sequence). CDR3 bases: TGTGCCTCCGCCCGGGGGGGGCAGGATACGCAGTATTTT. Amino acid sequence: CASARGGQDTQYF.

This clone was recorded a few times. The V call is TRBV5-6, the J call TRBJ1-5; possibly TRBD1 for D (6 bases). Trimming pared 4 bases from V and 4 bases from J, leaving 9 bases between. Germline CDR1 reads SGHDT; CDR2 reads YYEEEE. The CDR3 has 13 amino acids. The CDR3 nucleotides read TGTGCCAGCAGCCGACAGGAGAATCAGCCCCAGCATTTT. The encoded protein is CASSRQENQPQHF. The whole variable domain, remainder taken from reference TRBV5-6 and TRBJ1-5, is DAGVTQSPTHLIKTRGQQVTLRCSPKSGHDTVSWYQQALGQGPQFIFQYYEEEERQRGNFPDRFSGHQFPNYSSELNVNALLLGDSALYLCASSRQENQPQHFGDGTRLSIL.

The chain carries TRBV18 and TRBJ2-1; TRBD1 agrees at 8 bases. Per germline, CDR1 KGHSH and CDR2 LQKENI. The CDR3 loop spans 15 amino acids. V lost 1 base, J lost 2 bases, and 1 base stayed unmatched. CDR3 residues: CASSPLTGAYNEQFF. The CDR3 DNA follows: TGTGCCAGCTCACCACTGACAGGGGCCTACAATGAGCAGTTCTTC.

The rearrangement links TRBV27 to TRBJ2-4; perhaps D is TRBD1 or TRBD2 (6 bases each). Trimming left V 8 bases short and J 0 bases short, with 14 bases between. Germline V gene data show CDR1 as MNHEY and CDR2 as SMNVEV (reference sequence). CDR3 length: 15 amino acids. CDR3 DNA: TGTGCCAGCGGGGGGCTAGGACTAGCCAAAAACATTCAGTACTTC. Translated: CASGGLGLAKNIQYF.

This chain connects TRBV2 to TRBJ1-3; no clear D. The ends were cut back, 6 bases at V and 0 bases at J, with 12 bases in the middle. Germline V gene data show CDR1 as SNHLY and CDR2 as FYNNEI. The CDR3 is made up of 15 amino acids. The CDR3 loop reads CASRAGLSSGNTIYF. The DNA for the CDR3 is TGTGCCAGCAGGGCGGGCCTCAGCTCTGGAAACACCATATATTTT.

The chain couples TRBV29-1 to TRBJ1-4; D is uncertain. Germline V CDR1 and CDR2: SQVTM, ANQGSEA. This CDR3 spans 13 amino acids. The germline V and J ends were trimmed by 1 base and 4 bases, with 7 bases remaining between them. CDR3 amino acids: CSVEVLSNEKLFF. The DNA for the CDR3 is TGCAGCGTTGAAGTATTAAGTAATGAAAAACTGTTTTTT.

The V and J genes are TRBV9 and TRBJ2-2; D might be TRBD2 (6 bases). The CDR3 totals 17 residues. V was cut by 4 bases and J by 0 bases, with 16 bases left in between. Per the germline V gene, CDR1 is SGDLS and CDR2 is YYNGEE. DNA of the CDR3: TGTGCCAGCAGCTCCCAATCGGGACTCTCGAACACCGGGGAGCTGTTTTTT. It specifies CASSSQSGLSNTGELFF.

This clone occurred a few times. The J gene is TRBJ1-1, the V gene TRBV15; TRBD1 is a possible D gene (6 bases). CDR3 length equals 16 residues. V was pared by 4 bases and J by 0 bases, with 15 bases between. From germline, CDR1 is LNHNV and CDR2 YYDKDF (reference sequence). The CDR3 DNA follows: TGTGCCACCAGCATTCGGACAGCCGTCATGAACACTGAAGCTTTCTTT. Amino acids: CATSIRTAVMNTEAFF.

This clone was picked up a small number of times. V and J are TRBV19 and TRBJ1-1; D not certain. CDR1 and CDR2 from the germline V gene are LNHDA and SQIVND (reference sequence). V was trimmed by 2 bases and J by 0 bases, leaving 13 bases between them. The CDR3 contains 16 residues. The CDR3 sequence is CASSINFGSMNTEAFF. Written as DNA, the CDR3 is TGTGCCAGTAGTATAAACTTTGGATCCATGAACACTGAAGCTTTCTTT.

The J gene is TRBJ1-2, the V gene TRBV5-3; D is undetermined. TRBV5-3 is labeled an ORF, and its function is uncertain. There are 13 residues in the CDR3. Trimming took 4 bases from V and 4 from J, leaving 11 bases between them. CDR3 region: CARSPGRLYGYTF. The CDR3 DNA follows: TGTGCCAGAAGCCCAGGACGTCTCTATGGCTACACCTTC.

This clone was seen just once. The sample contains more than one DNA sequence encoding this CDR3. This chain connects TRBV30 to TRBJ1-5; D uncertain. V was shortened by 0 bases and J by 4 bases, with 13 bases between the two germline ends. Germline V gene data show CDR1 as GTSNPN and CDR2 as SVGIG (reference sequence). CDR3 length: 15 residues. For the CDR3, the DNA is TGTGCCTGGAGTGTAGTGGGTTTTGGAAATCAGCCCCAGCATTTT. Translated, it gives CAWSVVGFGNQPQHF.

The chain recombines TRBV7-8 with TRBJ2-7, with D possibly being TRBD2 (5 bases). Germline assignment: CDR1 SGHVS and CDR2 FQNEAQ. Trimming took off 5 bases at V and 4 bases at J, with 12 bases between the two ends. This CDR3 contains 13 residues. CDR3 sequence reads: CASSPRTGYEQYF. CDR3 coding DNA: TGTGCCAGCAGCCCCCGGACTGGTTACGAGCAGTACTTC.

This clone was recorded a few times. The CDR3 bases are TGTGCCAGCAGTGAGTGGCAGGGGGCGAGCGAGCAGTACTTC. Its translation is CASSEWQGASEQYF. The V gene is TRBV2, the J gene TRBJ2-7, with 8 bases lining up with TRBD1. Germline V CDR1 and CDR2: SNHLY, FYNNEI. The CDR3 spans 14 residues. The trim removed 3 bases at V and 6 bases at J, leaving 7 bases unmatched.

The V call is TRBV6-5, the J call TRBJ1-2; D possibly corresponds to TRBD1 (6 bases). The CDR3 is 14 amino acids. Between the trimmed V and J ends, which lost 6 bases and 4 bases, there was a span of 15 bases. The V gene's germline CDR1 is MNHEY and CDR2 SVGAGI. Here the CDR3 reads CASSGQRTTYGYTF. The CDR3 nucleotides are TGTGCCAGCAGCGGACAGCGAACGACCTATGGCTACACCTTC.

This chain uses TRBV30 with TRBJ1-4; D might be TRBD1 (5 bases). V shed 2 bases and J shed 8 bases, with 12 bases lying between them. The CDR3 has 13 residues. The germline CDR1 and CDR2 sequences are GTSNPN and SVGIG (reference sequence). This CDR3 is CAWSRQGWEKLFF. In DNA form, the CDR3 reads TGTGCCTGGAGTAGGCAGGGATGGGAAAAACTGTTTTTT. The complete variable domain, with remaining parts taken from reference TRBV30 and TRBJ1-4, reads SQTIHQWPATLVQPVGSPLSLECTVEGTSNPNLYWYRQAAGRGLQLLFYSVGIGQISSEVPQNLSASRPQDRQFILSSKKLLLSDSGFYLCAWSRQGWEKLFFGSGTQLSVL.

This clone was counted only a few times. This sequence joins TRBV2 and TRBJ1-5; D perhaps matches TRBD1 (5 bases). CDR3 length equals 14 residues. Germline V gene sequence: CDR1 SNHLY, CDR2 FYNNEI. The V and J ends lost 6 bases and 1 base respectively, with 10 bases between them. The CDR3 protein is CASRSGLSNQPQHF. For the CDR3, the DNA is TGTGCCAGCAGATCGGGACTAAGCAATCAGCCCCAGCATTTT.

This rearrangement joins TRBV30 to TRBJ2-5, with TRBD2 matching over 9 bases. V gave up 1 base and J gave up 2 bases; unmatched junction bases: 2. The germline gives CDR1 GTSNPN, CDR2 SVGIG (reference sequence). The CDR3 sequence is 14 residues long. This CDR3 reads CAWSGLAEQETQYF. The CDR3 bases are TGTGCCTGGAGTGGACTAGCGGAACAAGAGACCCAGTACTTC.

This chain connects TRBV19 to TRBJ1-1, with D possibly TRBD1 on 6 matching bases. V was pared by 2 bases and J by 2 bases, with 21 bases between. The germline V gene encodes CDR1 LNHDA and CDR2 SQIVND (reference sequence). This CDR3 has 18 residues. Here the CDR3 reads CASSIWYWAGASNTEAFF. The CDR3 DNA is TGTGCCAGTAGTATATGGTATTGGGCAGGGGCTTCCAACACTGAAGCTTTCTTT.

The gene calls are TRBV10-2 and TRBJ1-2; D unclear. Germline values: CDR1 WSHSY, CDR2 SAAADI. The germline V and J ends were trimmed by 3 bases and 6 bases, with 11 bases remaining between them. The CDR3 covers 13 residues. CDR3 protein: CASSETSHDGYTF. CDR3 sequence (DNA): TGCGCCAGCAGTGAAACGTCTCACGATGGCTACACCTTC.

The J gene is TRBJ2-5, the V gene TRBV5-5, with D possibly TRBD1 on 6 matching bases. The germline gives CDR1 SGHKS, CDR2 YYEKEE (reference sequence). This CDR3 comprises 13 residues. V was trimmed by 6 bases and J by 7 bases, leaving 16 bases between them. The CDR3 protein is CASKDSSRGTQYF. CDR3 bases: TGTGCCAGCAAGGACAGCTCCAGGGGGACCCAGTACTTC.

In nucleotides, the CDR3 is TGTGCCAGCAATGCACGGGCAGGCAATTCACCCCTCCACTTT. Protein: CASNARAGNSPLHF. This chain uses TRBV5-4 with TRBJ1-6; D is unresolved. Germline CDR1 and CDR2: SGHNT and YYREEE (reference sequence). V lost 6 bases and J lost 7, with 14 bases in between. This CDR3 is 14 amino acids long.

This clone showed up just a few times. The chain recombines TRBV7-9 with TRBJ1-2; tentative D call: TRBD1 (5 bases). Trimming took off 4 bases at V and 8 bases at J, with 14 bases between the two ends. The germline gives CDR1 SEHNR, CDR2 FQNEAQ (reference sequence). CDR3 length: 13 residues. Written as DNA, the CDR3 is TGTGCCAGCAGCTCGACCCCGGGGGGAGGCTACACCTTC. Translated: CASSSTPGGGYTF.

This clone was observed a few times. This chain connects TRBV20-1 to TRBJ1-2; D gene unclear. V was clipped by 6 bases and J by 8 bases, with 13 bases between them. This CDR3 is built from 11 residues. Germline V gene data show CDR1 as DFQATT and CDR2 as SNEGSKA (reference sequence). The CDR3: CSAVRVGGYTF. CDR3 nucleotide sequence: TGCAGTGCGGTTAGGGTGGGAGGCTACACCTTC.

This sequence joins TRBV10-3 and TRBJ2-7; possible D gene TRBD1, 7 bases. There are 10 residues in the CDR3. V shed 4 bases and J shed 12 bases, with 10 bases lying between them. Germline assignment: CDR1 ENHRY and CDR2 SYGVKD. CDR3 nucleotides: TGTGCCATCAGTGGGCGGGACAGGTACTTC. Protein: CAISGRDRYF.

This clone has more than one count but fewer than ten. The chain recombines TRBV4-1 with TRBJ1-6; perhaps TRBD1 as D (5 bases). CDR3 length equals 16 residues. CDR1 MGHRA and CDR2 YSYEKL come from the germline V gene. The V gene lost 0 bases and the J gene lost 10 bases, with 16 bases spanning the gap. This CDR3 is CASSQEEAWGLSPLHF. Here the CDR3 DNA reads TGCGCCAGCAGCCAAGAGGAAGCATGGGGGTTGTCACCCCTCCACTTT.

The chain's CDR3 is CASSPRTGGTDTQYF. CDR3 nucleotide sequence: TGTGCCAGCAGCCCGCGAACAGGGGGCACAGATACGCAGTATTTT. V and J are TRBV2 and TRBJ2-3; 7 bases are a match to TRBD1. V dropped 6 bases and J dropped 1; count of bases not matched to a gene: 7. The CDR3 loop spans 15 amino acids. Germline CDR1 is SNHLY and CDR2 is FYNNEI.

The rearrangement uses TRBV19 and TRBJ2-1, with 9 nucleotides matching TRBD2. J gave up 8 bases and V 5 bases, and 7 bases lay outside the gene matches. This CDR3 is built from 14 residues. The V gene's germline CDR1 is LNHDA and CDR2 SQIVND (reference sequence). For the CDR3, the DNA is TGTGCCAGTAGTCCTGGACTAGCGACCCATGAGCAGTTCTTC. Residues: CASSPGLATHEQFF.

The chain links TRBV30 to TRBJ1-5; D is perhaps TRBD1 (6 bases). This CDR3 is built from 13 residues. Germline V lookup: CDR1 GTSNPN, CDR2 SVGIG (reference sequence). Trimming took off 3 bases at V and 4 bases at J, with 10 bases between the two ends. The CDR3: CAWRSGVNQPQHF. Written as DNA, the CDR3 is TGTGCCTGGAGATCAGGGGTAAATCAGCCCCAGCATTTT.

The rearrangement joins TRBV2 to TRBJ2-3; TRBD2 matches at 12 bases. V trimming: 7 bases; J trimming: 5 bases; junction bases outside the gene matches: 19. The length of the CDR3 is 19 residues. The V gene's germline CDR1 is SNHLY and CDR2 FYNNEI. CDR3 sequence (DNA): TGTGCCAGCACGGTGGCTAGCGGGGGGGCCCGGCGTCTGGGAGATACGCAGTATTTT. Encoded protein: CASTVASGGARRLGDTQYF.

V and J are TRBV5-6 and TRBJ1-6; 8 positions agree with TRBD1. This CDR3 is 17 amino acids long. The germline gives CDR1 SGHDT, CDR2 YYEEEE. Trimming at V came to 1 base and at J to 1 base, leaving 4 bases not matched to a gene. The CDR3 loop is CASSLNRGASYNSPLHF. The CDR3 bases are TGTGCCAGCAGCTTGAACAGGGGGGCATCCTATAATTCACCCCTCCACTTT.